This T cell receptor (beta chain) stems from a study of blood T cell repertoires in COVID-19. Overall study context: Acute-phase and convalescent COVID-19 samples originated in the United States, Italy and Spain. T cells, B-cell-depleted T cells, or PBMCs supplied cDNA or gDNA.

In the original workflow: Reference gene primer amplification gave estimated nucleated cell counts. TCRdb keeps only in-frame clones here, not all; method: immunoSEQ multiplex PCR. V and J calls and clone size are those listed in that table; D and trimming were worked out from the DNA. The sample has about 99,000 clones, around 90% seen once; the top ten hold approximately 3.4%. Material: peripheral blood. This sequence originates from a woman aged 60-75 years with acute or convalescent COVID-19.

CDR3 in DNA: TGTGCCAGCATCTTAGAGGGAACGGGGGAAGCTTTCTTT. It specifies CASILEGTGEAFF. V usage is TRBV6-5 and J usage is TRBJ1-1; D is unresolved. The length of the CDR3 is 13 residues. The V gene lost 7 bases and the J gene lost 8 bases, with 17 bases spanning the gap. CDR1 MNHEY and CDR2 SVGAGI come from the germline V gene.